The sequence of this TCR beta chain was determined in a study of graft-versus-host responses after intestinal transplantation. About the study: As for transplant type, recipients had multivisceral, liver-intestinal, or isolated intestinal grafts. Once they had received anti-thymocyte globulin induction, all recipients took tacrolimus and steroids for approximately 3 years. General study results and limits: Circulating GvH clone levels at their peak were associated with HvG declines (early post-transplant). Recipient bone marrow held GvH clones, some seen earlier in ileum or blood.

Germline lookup yields CDR1 MNHEY and CDR2 SMNVEV (reference sequence). This CDR3 spans 15 amino acids. The trim removed 6 bases at V and 9 bases at J, leaving 8 bases unmatched. This clone was detected only once. The antigen is not known. Only in-frame clones appear in the TCRdb table, and some are missing; sequencing was by immunoSEQ multiplex PCR. The repertoire includes fewer than 110,000 clones, about 91% of them detected once, and around 0.73% sits in the top ten. This receptor was obtained from a human donor who was the organ donor for an intestinal transplant. This sample comprised unstimulated CD4+ T cells sorted from spleen or lymph node cells, obtained before transplant. This chain uses TRBV27 with TRBJ2-1; 13 positions agree with TRBD2. The CDR3 reads CASRFTSGGAFEQFF. CDR3 nucleotide sequence: TGTGCCAGCAGATTTACTAGCGGGGGGGCCTTTGAGCAGTTCTTC.